Listed below are T cell receptor beta chains from one sample, sequenced in a study of cytomegalovirus exposure and HLA in healthy donors. Libraries were prepared by immunoSEQ multiplex PCR; TCRdb keeps only in-frame clonotypes and omits some of them. This sample carries roughly 110,000 clones, approximately 73% of them seen once, and the ten largest clones take about 8%. Sequenced sample: PBMCs. The receptor source for this set is a man aged 25 to 40 in good health and CMV-seronegative. Both conserved end residues are part of each CDR3. D genes are given only for firm matches. The listing skips clone size in some rows; elsewhere it reads once, few, many or a size class.

abundance: NA
j_gene: TRBJ2-5
v_gene: TRBV6-6
d_gene: NA
CDR3aa: CASRTEETQYF
CDR3nt: TGTGCCAGCAGAACAGAGGAGACCCAGTACTTC

abundance: few
j_gene: TRBJ2-1
v_gene: TRBV30
d_gene: TRBD2
CDR3aa: CAWHSSGSYNEQFF
CDR3nt: TGTGCCTGGCATTCCAGCGGGAGCTACAATGAGCAGTTCTTC

abundance: NA
j_gene: TRBJ2-1
v_gene: TRBV28
d_gene: NA
CDR3aa: CASRKGVSYNEQFF
CDR3nt: TGTGCCAGCAGAAAGGGGGTCTCCTACAATGAGCAGTTCTTC

abundance: few
j_gene: TRBJ2-1
v_gene: TRBV10-3
d_gene: TRBD2
CDR3aa: CAVTSGSIDEQFF
CDR3nt: TGTGCCGTAACTAGCGGGAGCATCGATGAGCAGTTCTTC

abundance: NA
j_gene: TRBJ1-4
v_gene: TRBV2
d_gene: TRBD1
CDR3aa: CASSIPQGGLKNEKLFF
CDR3nt: TGTGCCAGCAGCATACCACAGGGGGGGTTAAAAAATGAAAAACTGTTTTTT

abundance: NA
j_gene: TRBJ1-2
v_gene: TRBV10-2
d_gene: NA
CDR3aa: CASSEGAEANYGYTF
CDR3nt: TGTGCCAGCAGTGAAGGGGCAGAAGCTAACTATGGCTACACCTTC

abundance: NA
j_gene: TRBJ2-7
v_gene: TRBV5-1
d_gene: NA
CDR3aa: CASSVGLLEDSYEQYF
CDR3nt: TGCGCCAGCAGCGTGGGACTCCTGGAGGACTCCTACGAGCAGTACTTC

abundance: NA
j_gene: TRBJ2-3
v_gene: TRBV28
d_gene: TRBD2
CDR3aa: CASSLARLAGGTDTQYF
CDR3nt: TGTGCCAGCAGTTTAGCCCGACTAGCGGGGGGCACAGATACGCAGTATTTT

abundance: NA
j_gene: TRBJ2-3
v_gene: TRBV9
d_gene: TRBD2
CDR3aa: CASSVLGTSGINTQYF
CDR3nt: TGTGCCAGCAGCGTACTAGGGACTAGCGGGATCAATACGCAGTATTTT

abundance: NA
j_gene: TRBJ1-3
v_gene: TRBV6-1
d_gene: NA
CDR3aa: CASREGAGNTIYF
CDR3nt: TGTGCCAGCAGGGAGGGAGCTGGAAACACCATATATTTT

abundance: NA
j_gene: TRBJ2-5
v_gene: TRBV6-1
d_gene: NA
CDR3aa: CASMPGSETQYF
CDR3nt: TGTGCCAGCATGCCGGGTTCAGAGACCCAGTACTTC

abundance: NA
j_gene: TRBJ1-2
v_gene: TRBV2
d_gene: NA
CDR3aa: CASSGQGGYTF
CDR3nt: TGTGCCAGCAGTGGGCAGGGAGGCTACACCTTC

abundance: NA
j_gene: TRBJ2-1
v_gene: TRBV7-3
d_gene: NA
CDR3aa: CASSLIGGVSYNEQFF
CDR3nt: TGTGCCAGCAGCTTAATAGGGGGAGTCTCCTACAATGAGCAGTTCTTC

abundance: NA
j_gene: TRBJ1-5
v_gene: TRBV29-1
d_gene: NA
CDR3aa: CSVAGSNSNQPQHF
CDR3nt: TGCAGCGTAGCTGGTTCAAATAGCAATCAGCCCCAGCATTTT

abundance: NA
j_gene: TRBJ1-2
v_gene: TRBV6-6
d_gene: TRBD1
CDR3aa: CASSYTGQGGVYGYTF
CDR3nt: TGTGCCAGCAGTTACACGGGCCAAGGGGGCGTCTATGGCTACACCTTC

abundance: NA
j_gene: TRBJ1-1
v_gene: TRBV27
d_gene: NA
CDR3aa: CASSGFMNTEAFF
CDR3nt: TGTGCCAGCAGCGGGTTTATGAACACTGAAGCTTTCTTT

abundance: NA
j_gene: TRBJ2-2
v_gene: TRBV19
d_gene: TRBD1
CDR3aa: CASRNRGDTGELFF
CDR3nt: TGTGCCAGTAGAAACAGGGGGGACACCGGGGAGCTGTTTTTT

abundance: few
j_gene: TRBJ2-7
v_gene: TRBV5-1
d_gene: NA
CDR3aa: CASSLESHSTEQYF
CDR3nt: TGCGCCAGCAGCTTGGAAAGTCATTCTACCGAGCAGTACTTC

abundance: few
j_gene: TRBJ1-2
v_gene: TRBV29-1
d_gene: NA
CDR3aa: CSAEGLGSYGYTF
CDR3nt: TGCAGCGCCGAGGGCCTAGGGAGCTATGGCTACACCTTC

abundance: NA
j_gene: TRBJ2-2
v_gene: TRBV5-1
d_gene: TRBD2
CDR3aa: CASSLVATSGTGELFF
CDR3nt: TGCGCCAGCAGCTTGGTAGCCACTAGCGGCACCGGGGAGCTGTTTTTT

abundance: few
j_gene: TRBJ2-3
v_gene: TRBV9
d_gene: TRBD1
CDR3aa: CASSVTGADTQYF
CDR3nt: TGTGCCAGCAGCGTAACAGGGGCAGATACGCAGTATTTT

abundance: few
j_gene: TRBJ2-1
v_gene: TRBV5-4
d_gene: TRBD2
CDR3aa: CASSSSGGSYNEQFF
CDR3nt: TGTGCCAGCAGCTCTAGCGGGGGGTCCTACAATGAGCAGTTCTTC

abundance: NA
j_gene: TRBJ1-1
v_gene: TRBV30
d_gene: NA
CDR3aa: CAWKVGEGNTEAFF
CDR3nt: TGTGCCTGGAAGGTCGGCGAGGGGAACACTGAAGCTTTCTTT

abundance: NA
j_gene: TRBJ1-4
v_gene: TRBV15
d_gene: TRBD1
CDR3aa: CATSKGTGSEKLFF
CDR3nt: TGTGCCACCAGCAAAGGGACAGGGAGTGAAAAACTGTTTTTT

abundance: few
j_gene: TRBJ2-3
v_gene: TRBV30
d_gene: TRBD2
CDR3aa: CAWSRGSGNTDTQYF
CDR3nt: TGTGCCTGGAGTAGAGGTAGCGGGAACACAGATACGCAGTATTTT

abundance: NA
j_gene: TRBJ2-2
v_gene: TRBV6-4
d_gene: TRBD1
CDR3aa: CASSEEQGAAGELFF
CDR3nt: TGTGCCAGCAGTGAGGAACAGGGGGCCGCCGGGGAGCTGTTTTTT

abundance: few
j_gene: TRBJ2-1
v_gene: TRBV2
d_gene: TRBD2
CDR3aa: CASIPVSGERYNEQFF
CDR3nt: TGTGCCAGCATCCCCGTTAGCGGGGAACGCTACAATGAGCAGTTCTTC

abundance: once
j_gene: TRBJ2-1
v_gene: TRBV9
d_gene: NA
CDR3aa: CASSSSTYYNEQFF
CDR3nt: TGTGCCAGCAGCTCCTCCACCTACTACAATGAGCAGTTCTTC

abundance: NA
j_gene: TRBJ2-7
v_gene: TRBV28
d_gene: TRBD1
CDR3aa: CASRPRDRPYEQYF
CDR3nt: TGTGCCAGCAGACCCCGGGACAGACCCTACGAGCAGTACTTC

abundance: NA
j_gene: TRBJ2-1
v_gene: TRBV9
d_gene: TRBD2
CDR3aa: CASSVGVAGDYNEQFF
CDR3nt: TGTGCCAGCAGCGTAGGAGTAGCGGGAGACTACAATGAGCAGTTCTTC

abundance: NA
j_gene: TRBJ2-3
v_gene: TRBV5-1
d_gene: TRBD2
CDR3aa: CASSLNGGGVDTQYF
CDR3nt: TGCGCCAGCAGCTTGAACGGCGGGGGGGTGGATACGCAGTATTTT

abundance: NA
j_gene: TRBJ2-2
v_gene: TRBV4-1
d_gene: TRBD1
CDR3aa: CASSQEQGGTGELFF
CDR3nt: TGCGCCAGCAGCCAAGAACAGGGGGGCACCGGGGAGCTGTTTTTT

abundance: once
j_gene: TRBJ2-7
v_gene: TRBV4-1
d_gene: TRBD1
CDR3aa: CASSQAHGTGYDEQYF
CDR3nt: TGCGCCAGCAGCCAAGCCCACGGGACAGGGTATGACGAGCAGTACTTC

abundance: NA
j_gene: TRBJ2-6
v_gene: TRBV7-6
d_gene: NA
CDR3aa: CASSPGMTGANVLTF
CDR3nt: TGTGCCAGCAGCCCCGGGATGACTGGGGCCAACGTCCTGACTTTC

abundance: once
j_gene: TRBJ1-4
v_gene: TRBV18
d_gene: NA
CDR3aa: CASSAQGQEKLFF
CDR3nt: TGTGCCAGCTCAGCGCAGGGACAAGAAAAACTGTTTTTT

abundance: NA
j_gene: TRBJ2-7
v_gene: TRBV7-9
d_gene: TRBD2
CDR3aa: CASSLDIAGASSYEQYF
CDR3nt: TGTGCCAGCAGCTTAGATATAGCGGGGGCTAGCTCCTACGAGCAGTACTTC

abundance: few
j_gene: TRBJ1-4
v_gene: TRBV29-1
d_gene: NA
CDR3aa: CSVEQRGWSEKLFF
CDR3nt: TGCAGCGTTGAACAAAGGGGGTGGAGTGAAAAACTGTTTTTT